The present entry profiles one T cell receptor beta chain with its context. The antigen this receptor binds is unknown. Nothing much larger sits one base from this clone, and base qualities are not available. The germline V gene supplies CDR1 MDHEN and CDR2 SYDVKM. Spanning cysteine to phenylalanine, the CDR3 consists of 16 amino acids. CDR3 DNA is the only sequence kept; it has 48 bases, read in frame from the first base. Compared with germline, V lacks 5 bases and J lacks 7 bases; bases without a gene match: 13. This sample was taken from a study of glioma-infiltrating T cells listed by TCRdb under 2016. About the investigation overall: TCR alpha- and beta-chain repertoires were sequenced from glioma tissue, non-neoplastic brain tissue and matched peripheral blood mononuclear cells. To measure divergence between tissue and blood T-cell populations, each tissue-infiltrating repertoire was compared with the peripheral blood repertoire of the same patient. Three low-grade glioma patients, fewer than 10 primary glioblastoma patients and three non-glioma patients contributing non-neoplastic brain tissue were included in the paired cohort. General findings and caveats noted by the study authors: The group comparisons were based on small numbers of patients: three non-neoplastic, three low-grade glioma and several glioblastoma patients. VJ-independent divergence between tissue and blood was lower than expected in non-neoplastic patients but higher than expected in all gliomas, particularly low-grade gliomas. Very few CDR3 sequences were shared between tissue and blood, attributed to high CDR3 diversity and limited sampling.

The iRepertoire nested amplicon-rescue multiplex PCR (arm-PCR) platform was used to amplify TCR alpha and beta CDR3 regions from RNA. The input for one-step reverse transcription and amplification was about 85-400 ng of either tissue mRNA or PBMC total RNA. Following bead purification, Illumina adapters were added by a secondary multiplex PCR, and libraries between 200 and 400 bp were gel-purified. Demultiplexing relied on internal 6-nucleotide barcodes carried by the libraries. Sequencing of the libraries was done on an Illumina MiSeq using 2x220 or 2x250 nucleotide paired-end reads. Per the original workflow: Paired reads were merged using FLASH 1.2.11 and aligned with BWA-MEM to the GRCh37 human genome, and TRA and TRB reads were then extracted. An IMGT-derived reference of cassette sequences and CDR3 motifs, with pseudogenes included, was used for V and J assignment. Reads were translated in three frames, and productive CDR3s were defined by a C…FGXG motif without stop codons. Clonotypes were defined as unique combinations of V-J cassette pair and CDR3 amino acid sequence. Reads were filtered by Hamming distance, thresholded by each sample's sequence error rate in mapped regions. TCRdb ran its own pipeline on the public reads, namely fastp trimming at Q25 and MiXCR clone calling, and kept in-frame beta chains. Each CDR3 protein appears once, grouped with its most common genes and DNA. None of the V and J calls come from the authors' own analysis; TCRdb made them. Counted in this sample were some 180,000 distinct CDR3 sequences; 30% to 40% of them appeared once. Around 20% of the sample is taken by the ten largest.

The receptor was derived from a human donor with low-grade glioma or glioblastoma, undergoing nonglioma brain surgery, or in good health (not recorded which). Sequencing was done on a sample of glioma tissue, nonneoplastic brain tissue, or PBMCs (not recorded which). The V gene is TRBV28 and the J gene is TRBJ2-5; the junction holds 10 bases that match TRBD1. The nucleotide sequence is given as TGTGCCAGCAGTGAGGTCCCGGGACAGGGGATGGGGACCCAGTACTTC. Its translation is CASSEVPGQGMGTQYF.